A single sample is the source of the 14 T cell receptor beta chains below, sequenced in a study of cytomegalovirus exposure and HLA in healthy donors. Clones were read by immunoSEQ multiplex PCR, and TCRdb kept only the in-frame ones, dropping some. The data contain approximately 160,000 clones, around four fifths of them singletons. The sequencing sample was made of PBMCs. Receptors originate from a man under 40 in good health and CMV-seropositive.

The chain recombines TRBV15 with TRBJ1-6; 8 nucleotides align to TRBD1. The CDR3 is 16 amino acids. Germline V CDR1 and CDR2: LNHNV, YYDKDF (reference sequence). V shed 2 bases and J 7 bases; nucleotides not matched to a gene: 7. The CDR3 region is CATSRLRGLGNSPLHF. As DNA, the CDR3 is TGTGCCACCAGCAGACTCAGGGGGCTGGGGAATTCACCCCTCCACTTT. The full variable domain, with the rest looked up from reference TRBV15 and TRBJ1-6, is DAMVIQNPRYQVTQFGKPVTLSCSQTLNHNVMYWYQQKSSQAPKLLFHYYDKDFNNEADTPDNFQSRRPNTSFCFLDIRSPGLGDTAMYLCATSRLRGLGNSPLHFGNGTRLTVT.

This clone appeared a few times. The J gene is TRBJ2-7, the V gene TRBV5-6; 10 positions match TRBD1. Germline assignment: CDR1 SGHDT and CDR2 YYEEEE. The CDR3 has 16 residues. V was clipped by 4 bases and J by 1 base; unmatched bases: 8. CDR3 sequence: CASSGPGTGASYEQYF. Here the CDR3 DNA reads TGTGCCAGCAGCGGACCCGGGACAGGGGCTTCCTACGAGCAGTACTTC.

V is TRBV6-5 and J is TRBJ1-2; TRBD1 aligns across 9 bases. J lost 4 bases, V lost 2 bases, and 5 bases had no gene match. CDR1 MNHEY and CDR2 SVGAGI come from the germline V gene. The CDR3 length is 15 residues. The CDR3: CASSYLTGGGYGYTF. The CDR3 bases are TGTGCCAGCAGTTACCTGACAGGGGGTGGCTATGGCTACACCTTC.

The V and J genes are TRBV6-5 and TRBJ2-1; 7 positions agree with TRBD1. This CDR3 contains 15 residues. The germline V gene encodes CDR1 MNHEY and CDR2 SVGAGI. V gave up 7 bases and J gave up 7 bases; unmatched junction bases: 13. CDR3 nucleotide sequence: TGTGCCAGCACCTGGCTGACAGGGAACGTGAATGAGCAGTTCTTC. This translates into CASTWLTGNVNEQFF.

The chain is built from TRBV7-2 and TRBJ2-2; 13 nucleotides agree with TRBD2. The V segment lost 6 bases and the J segment 2 bases; nucleotides outside the gene matches: 9. CDR3 length equals 18 residues. Germline V gene data show CDR1 as SGHTA and CDR2 as FQGNSA. Written as DNA, the CDR3 is TGTGCCAGCAGACCCCCGGGACTAGCGGGGCCTAACACCGGGGAGCTGTTTTTT. Amino acids: CASRPPGLAGPNTGELFF.

The rearrangement joins TRBV19 to TRBJ1-2, with 9 bases identical to TRBD1. This CDR3 spans 13 amino acids. Germline assignment: CDR1 LNHDA and CDR2 SQIVND (reference sequence). Trimming cost V 8 bases and J 5 bases; bases outside gene matches: 6. The CDR3 DNA is TGTGCCAGTGAACAGGGGGCGCGGTATGGCTACACCTTC. Translating gives CASEQGARYGYTF.

The V call is TRBV11-1, the J call TRBJ2-2, with D maybe TRBD1 (6 bases). Germline CDR1 reads SGHAT; CDR2 reads FQDESV (reference sequence). The length of the CDR3 is 15 residues. Trimming removed 8 bases at V and 4 bases at J, with 17 bases between. CDR3 in amino acids: CASGQTGTTTGELFF. CDR3 bases: TGTGCCAGCGGCCAGACCGGGACAACCACCGGGGAGCTGTTTTTT.

The chain links TRBV10-3 to TRBJ2-2, with D uncertain. The V end lost 5 bases, the J end lost 0 bases, and 7 bases lay between the germline ends. The germline V gene encodes CDR1 ENHRY and CDR2 SYGVKD. CDR3 length equals 14 residues. The CDR3: CAISPSANTGELFF. In nucleotides, the CDR3 is TGTGCCATCAGTCCTTCAGCGAACACCGGGGAGCTGTTTTTT.

The V call is TRBV6-5, the J call TRBJ1-2; TRBD1 matches 8 bases. Germline CDR1 MNHEY, CDR2 SVGAGI. CDR3 length equals 14 residues. V shed 2 bases, J shed 4 bases, and the junction held 3 bases outside the gene matches. CDR3 in amino acids: CASSYPGTGYGYTF. Written as DNA, the CDR3 is TGTGCCAGCAGTTACCCTGGGACAGGCTATGGCTACACCTTC.

V usage is TRBV14 and J usage is TRBJ2-7; D might be TRBD1 (6 bases). V lost 1 base, J lost 3 bases, and 10 bases lay in between. Germline V lookup: CDR1 SGHDN, CDR2 FVKESK. CDR3 length: 14 amino acids. CDR3 in amino acids: CASSQGTGFYEQYF. CDR3 nucleotide sequence: TGTGCCAGCAGCCAAGGAACAGGGTTCTACGAGCAGTACTTC.

CDR3 residues: CASSLERLSSGANVLTF. The CDR3 nucleotides are TGCGCCAGCAGCTTGGAGCGATTGAGCTCTGGGGCCAACGTCCTGACTTTC. The V call is TRBV5-1, the J call TRBJ2-6; D remains unclear. V was trimmed by 0 bases and J by 0 bases, leaving 10 bases between them. This CDR3 spans 17 amino acids. CDR1 is SGHRS, CDR2 YFSETQ, per germline.

The chain uses TRBV5-4 and TRBJ2-5; 10 bases fit TRBD1. Germline V lookup: CDR1 SGHNT, CDR2 YYREEE (reference sequence). The CDR3 is 15 residues long. V lost 4 bases, J lost 3 bases, and 6 bases stayed unmatched. CDR3: CASSRQTGGEETQYF. The CDR3 nucleotides are TGTGCCAGCAGCCGTCAGACAGGGGGCGAAGAGACCCAGTACTTC.

This clone was detected once. The V call is TRBV14, the J call TRBJ2-7, with 11 bases fitting TRBD2. The V gene's germline CDR1 is SGHDN and CDR2 FVKESK. V gave up 4 bases and J gave up 3 bases; unmatched junction bases: 5. The CDR3 is 15 amino acids. CDR3: CASSPYSGGGYEQYF. The CDR3 region has the DNA TGTGCCAGCAGCCCCTATAGCGGGGGGGGCTACGAGCAGTACTTC.

The chain uses TRBV9 and TRBJ2-2; unclear D gene. The ends were cut back, 0 bases at V and 6 bases at J, with 12 bases in the middle. CDR3 length equals 15 residues. From germline, CDR1 is SGDLS and CDR2 YYNGEE. CDR3 bases: TGTGCCAGCAGCGTAGCCTCCGGTCTACCCGGGGAGCTGTTTTTT. Translated, it gives CASSVASGLPGELFF.